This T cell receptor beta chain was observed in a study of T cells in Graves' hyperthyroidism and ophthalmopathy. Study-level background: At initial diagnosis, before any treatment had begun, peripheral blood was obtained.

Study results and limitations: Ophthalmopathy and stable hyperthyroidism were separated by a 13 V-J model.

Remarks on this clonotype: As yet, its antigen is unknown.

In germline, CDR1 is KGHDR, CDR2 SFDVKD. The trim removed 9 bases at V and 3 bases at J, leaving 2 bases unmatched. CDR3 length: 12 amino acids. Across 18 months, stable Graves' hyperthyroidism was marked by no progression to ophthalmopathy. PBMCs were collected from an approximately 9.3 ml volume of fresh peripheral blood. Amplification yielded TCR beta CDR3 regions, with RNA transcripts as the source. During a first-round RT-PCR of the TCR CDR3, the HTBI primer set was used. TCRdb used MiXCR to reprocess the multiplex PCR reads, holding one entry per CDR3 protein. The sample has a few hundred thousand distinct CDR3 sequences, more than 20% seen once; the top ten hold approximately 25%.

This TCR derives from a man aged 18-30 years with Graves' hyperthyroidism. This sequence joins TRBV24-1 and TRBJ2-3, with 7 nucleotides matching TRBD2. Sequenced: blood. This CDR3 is CATGGGTDTQYF. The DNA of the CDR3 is TGTGCCACCGGGGGGGGTACAGATACGCAGTATTTT.